These 27 T cell receptor beta chains were all obtained from the same sample, sequenced in a study of HIV-infected patients and healthy controls. Each CDR3 protein is one row after TCRdb ran MiXCR on the 5' RACE reads. The sample yields almost 65,000 distinct CDR3 sequences, about a fifth seen once. The sample taken for sequencing was CD4+ T cells from blood. The receptors shown here come from a human donor in good health.

The V call is TRBV7-2, the J call TRBJ2-1; TRBD2 matches 7 bases. The germline CDR1 and CDR2 sequences are SGHTA and FQGNSA. Trimming cost V 11 bases and J 4 bases; bases outside gene matches: 17. There are 16 residues in the CDR3. CDR3 sequence reads: CARGSGPRPTYNEQFF. CDR3 sequence (DNA): TGTGCCCGTGGTAGCGGGCCCCGTCCGACTTACAATGAGCAGTTCTTC.

In its sample, this clonotype was seen a few times. J is TRBJ2-5 and V is TRBV5-6; a possible D gene is TRBD2 (5 bases). Germline CDR1 reads SGHDT; CDR2 reads YYEEEE. V was trimmed by 1 base and J by 5 bases, leaving 12 bases between them. This CDR3 region has 14 residues. The CDR3 protein is CASSLTSYSETQYF. CDR3 coding DNA: TGTGCCAGCAGCTTGACTAGTTATTCCGAGACCCAGTACTTC.

This clonotype was seen a single time. The V and J genes are TRBV13 and TRBJ1-3; D uncertain. The length of the CDR3 is 15 residues. The germline gives CDR1 PRHDT, CDR2 FYEKMQ (reference sequence). Trimming removed 5 bases from V and 0 bases from J, with 11 bases in between. CDR3 DNA: TGTGCCAGCAGCACCCGGACGGTCTCTGGAAACACCATATATTTT. Its translation is CASSTRTVSGNTIYF.

Many counts were recorded for this clonotype. This chain uses TRBV6-6 with TRBJ2-5, with 8 bases that match TRBD2. Germline V CDR1 and CDR2: MNHNY, SVGAGI (reference sequence). The CDR3 extends over 19 amino acids. V lost 6 bases and J lost 2; bases outside the gene matches: 20. CDR3 residues: CASRPRSGWRGAIQETQYF. Here the CDR3 DNA reads TGTGCCAGCAGGCCCCGATCCGGGTGGCGGGGGGCCATACAAGAGACCCAGTACTTC.

This clonotype was observed a few times. The gene calls are TRBV12-3 or TRBV12-4 and TRBJ2-5; 9 bases are a match to TRBD1. The V segment lost 5 bases and the J segment 5 bases; nucleotides outside the gene matches: 6. This CDR3 is 14 amino acids long. The CDR3 spells CASSPPDRGETQYF. CDR3 nucleotide sequence: TGTGCCAGCAGTCCGCCGGACAGGGGTGAGACCCAGTACTTC.

This clonotype was recorded a few times. The CDR3 spells CAISGEREDTQYF. As DNA, the CDR3 is TGTGCCATCAGTGGCGAGCGGGAAGATACGCAGTATTTT. The rearrangement uses TRBV10-3 and TRBJ2-3, with 7 bases fitting TRBD2. The CDR3 has 13 amino acids. Germline CDR1 reads ENHRY; CDR2 reads SYGVKD. Unmatched junction bases numbered 3, after V lost 4 bases and J lost 5 bases.

This clonotype came up many times. This chain joins TRBV6-1 and TRBJ1-6, with 8 positions matching TRBD1. With V trimmed by 0 bases and J by 11 bases, 9 bases remained unmatched. This CDR3 is 16 amino acids long. In germline, CDR1 is MNHNS, CDR2 SASEGT. The CDR3 region has the DNA TGTGCCAGCAGTGAAGCGGGGCAGGGGGCTTTAGCACCCCTCCACTTT. Amino acids: CASSEAGQGALAPLHF.

The sample holds a few counts of this clonotype. The chain joins TRBV12-3 or TRBV12-4 to TRBJ1-3; no clear D gene. This CDR3 is 15 amino acids long. Deletions cut 9 bases from V and 2 bases from J, with 17 bases between. The CDR3 here is CASGPGPNPGNTIYF. The CDR3 DNA reads as TGTGCCAGTGGGCCAGGCCCCAATCCTGGAAACACCATATATTTT.

In its sample, this clonotype was seen many times. The V call is TRBV28, the J call TRBJ2-3; D possibly matches TRBD1 or TRBD2 (6 bases each). The CDR3 is made up of 16 amino acids. V was shortened by 5 bases and J by 5 bases, with 20 bases between the two germline ends. From germline, CDR1 is MDHEN and CDR2 SYDVKM. The CDR3 bases are TGTGCCAGCAGTACCATCGGGGGCCGGTGGAGAGATACGCAGTATTTT. Translating it yields CASSTIGGRWRDTQYF.

V is TRBV30 and J is TRBJ1-1; D remains unclear. V was clipped by 2 bases and J by 6 bases, with 10 bases between them. In germline, CDR1 is GTSNPN, CDR2 SVGIG (reference sequence). This CDR3 comprises 12 residues. The CDR3, as DNA: TGTGCCTGGAGTCGTCTCAGTGCTGAAGCTTTCTTT. It yields the protein CAWSRLSAEAFF.

This chain links TRBV30 with TRBJ1-1; no clear D gene. CDR1 and CDR2 from the germline V gene are GTSNPN and SVGIG (reference sequence). The germline V and J ends were trimmed by 0 bases and 0 bases, with 5 bases remaining between them. The CDR3 extends over 13 amino acids. The CDR3 DNA reads TGTGCCTGGAGTGTATGGATGAACACTGAAGCTTTCTTT. Residues: CAWSVWMNTEAFF.

The V call is TRBV5-1, the J call TRBJ2-7; possibly TRBD1 for D (5 bases). The CDR3 is 14 amino acids. V was shortened by 4 bases and J by 0 bases, with 11 bases between the two germline ends. Germline CDR1 SGHRS, CDR2 YFSETQ. This CDR3 is CASSRDSTSYEQYF. Written as DNA, the CDR3 is TGCGCCAGCAGCCGCGACAGTACCTCCTACGAGCAGTACTTC.

This clonotype has more than one count but fewer than ten. This chain joins TRBV6-6 and TRBJ2-5; either TRBD1 or TRBD2 may fit D (5 bases each). The V gene lost 6 bases and the J gene lost 5 bases, with 10 bases spanning the gap. CDR1 is MNHNY and CDR2 is SVGAGI in the germline V gene (reference sequence). CDR3 length: 12 residues. This CDR3 is CASSPGAETQYF. CDR3 sequence (DNA): TGTGCCAGCAGCCCCGGGGCGGAGACCCAGTACTTC.

The chain links TRBV7-2 to TRBJ2-1, with D uncertain. Trimming removed 2 bases at V and 6 bases at J, with 5 bases between. The germline gives CDR1 SGHTA, CDR2 FQGNSA. The CDR3 runs to 12 residues. CDR3 in amino acids: CASSLWGNEQFF. Here the CDR3 DNA reads TGTGCCAGCAGCTTATGGGGCAATGAGCAGTTCTTC.

This chain connects TRBV3-1 to TRBJ1-2, with 9 bases aligning to TRBD1. Losses at the gene ends were 5 bases for V and 8 bases for J; bases not matched to a gene: 15. CDR1 and CDR2 from the germline V gene are LGHDT and YNNKEL (reference sequence). This CDR3 is built from 16 residues. CDR3 coding DNA: TGTGCCAGCAGCTCCCAACGGGGACAGGGCCAACACGGCTACACCTTC. Translation gives CASSSQRGQGQHGYTF.

This clonotype was observed a handful of times. The rearrangement joins TRBV30 to TRBJ1-5, with D maybe TRBD1 (5 bases). The germline V gene encodes CDR1 GTSNPN and CDR2 SVGIG (reference sequence). V lost 1 base and J 5 bases, leaving 9 bases between the germline ends. The CDR3 is 13 residues long. CDR3 residues: CAWSAGPDQPQHF. Here the CDR3 DNA reads TGTGCCTGGAGTGCAGGGCCGGATCAGCCCCAGCATTTT.

This clonotype was observed at least ten times. The rearrangement links TRBV19 to TRBJ1-5; no definite D call. V lost 4 bases and J 2 bases, leaving 6 bases between the germline ends. CDR1 is LNHDA, CDR2 SQIVND, per germline (reference sequence). CDR3 size: 13 residues. CDR3 sequence: CASSTARNQPQHF. The CDR3 bases are TGTGCCAGTAGTACGGCACGCAATCAGCCCCAGCATTTT. Together with reference TRBV19 and TRBJ1-5, the CDR3 gives the full variable domain: DGGITQSPKYLFRKEGQNVTLSCEQNLNHDAMYWYRQDPGQGLRLIYYSQIVNDFQKGDIAEGYSVSREKKESFPLTVTSAQKNPTAFYLCASSTARNQPQHFGDGTRLSIL.

About this clonotype itself: Mismatch with germline at one junction end may stem from a read error. The J gene is TRBJ2-2, the V gene TRBV5-1, with 8 nucleotides matching TRBD2. The CDR3 sequence is 17 residues long. From germline, CDR1 is SGHRS and CDR2 YFSETQ. The CDR3 nucleotides are TGCGACAGCAGCTTGGCCGGGGGGGCTCTGAACACCGGGGAGCTGTTTTTT. It is translated as CDSSLAGGALNTGELFF.

The rearrangement uses TRBV6-1 and TRBJ1-5; tentatively, D is TRBD1 (6 bases). Trimming removed 8 bases from V and 5 bases from J, with 10 bases in between. The length of the CDR3 is 12 residues. Germline CDR1 and CDR2: MNHNS and SASEGT. This chain's CDR3 is CASRDKDQPQHF. CDR3 coding DNA: TGTGCCAGCCGGGACAAAGATCAGCCCCAGCATTTT.

The rearrangement joins TRBV12-3 or TRBV12-4 to TRBJ2-7, with 8 bases aligning to TRBD1. Losses at the gene ends were 5 bases for V and 3 bases for J; bases not matched to a gene: 9. The CDR3 runs to 15 residues. Here the CDR3 DNA reads TGTGCCAGCAGTCGAAAAGGACAGGGTAACTACGAGCAGTACTTC. This translates into CASSRKGQGNYEQYF.

Turning to this clonotype: A much more abundant neighbour one base away suggests this may be a read error. This chain uses TRBV5-6 with TRBJ2-3; no definite D call. The CDR3 is 11 residues long. Deletions cut 0 bases from V and 10 bases from J, with 6 bases between. Germline CDR1 SGHDT, CDR2 YYEEEE. The CDR3 is CASSLADAQYF. For the CDR3, the DNA is TGTGCCAGCAGCTTGGCCGATGCGCAGTATTTT.

This chain uses TRBV18 with TRBJ2-1, with a weak D call TRBD2 (6 bases). V was clipped by 0 bases and J by 7 bases, with 16 bases between them. Germline loops: CDR1 KGHSH, CDR2 LQKENI. The CDR3 covers 16 residues. In nucleotides, the CDR3 is TGTGCCAGCTCACCACCGGGTTTAGCGGAGTGGAATGAGCAGTTCTTC. It yields the protein CASSPPGLAEWNEQFF.

This clonotype was detected many times. The V call is TRBV29-1, the J call TRBJ2-1, with TRBD2 as a possible D gene (6 bases). The CDR3 has 14 residues. Looked up from germline, CDR1 is SQVTM and CDR2 is ANQGSEA. Trimming took off 5 bases at V and 3 bases at J, with 14 bases between the two ends. The CDR3 DNA reads as TGCAGCGTTACTCGGGGGTTGAGCTACAATGAGCAGTTCTTC. Translated, it gives CSVTRGLSYNEQFF.

The rearrangement joins TRBV4-1 to TRBJ1-5; D may be TRBD1 (5 bases). V was trimmed by 2 bases and J by 3 bases, leaving 8 bases between them. The length of the CDR3 is 14 residues. Germline CDR1 and CDR2: MGHRA and YSYEKL. The CDR3 reads CASSQRQFNQPQHF. In nucleotides, the CDR3 is TGCGCCAGCAGCCAAAGACAGTTCAATCAGCCCCAGCATTTT.

The chain joins TRBV7-9 to TRBJ1-1; 10 bases are a match to TRBD1. The CDR3 is 15 residues long. Germline V CDR1 and CDR2: SEHNR, FQNEAQ (reference sequence). V dropped 5 bases and J dropped 5; count of bases not matched to a gene: 8. This CDR3 is CASSRVTGGITEAFF. The DNA for the CDR3 is TGTGCCAGCAGCCGCGTGACAGGGGGCATAACTGAAGCTTTCTTT.

The table lists this clonotype with a few counts. This chain uses TRBV6-5 with TRBJ1-1; TRBD1 is a possible D gene (6 bases). The CDR3 consists of 11 residues. Germline CDR1 and CDR2: MNHEY and SVGAGI. The V end lost 4 bases, the J end lost 11 bases, and 11 bases lay between the germline ends. The CDR3 bases are TGTGCCAGCAGTTCGAGAGGGGGGGCTTTCTTT. Amino acid sequence: CASSSRGGAFF.

In this sample, this clonotype turned up many times. This chain joins TRBV15 and TRBJ1-5; 8 bases agree with TRBD1. The germline V gene has CDR1 LNHNV and CDR2 YYDKDF (reference sequence). The CDR3 contains 14 residues. The V gene end was trimmed by 3 bases and the J gene end by 7 bases; junction bases not matched to a gene: 5. CDR3 bases: TGTGCCACCAGCAGTCGGACAGGGTCGCAGCCCCAGCATTTT. Amino acids: CATSSRTGSQPQHF.